This T cell receptor (beta chain) derives from a study of T-cell memory formation after mild COVID-19. Each CDR3 protein is one row after TCRdb ran MiXCR on the 5' RACE reads. The sample has under 450,000 distinct CDR3 sequences, 13% to 15% seen once. Study-level findings and limits: Pre-infection memory showed some responding clones, and this suggested that cross-reactive memory joined.

In the case of this clonotype: The target antigen is unknown.

Germline CDR1 KGHSH, CDR2 LQKENI. V gave up 3 bases and J gave up 7 bases, with 13 bases separating them. This CDR3 spans 15 amino acids. The V and J genes are TRBV18 and TRBJ1-6; D may be TRBD1 (5 bases). The receptor was derived from a young man who had mild COVID-19 (a few samples of this study predate the infection). Cell type and time point are not known. The sequenced sample was PBMCs or a T cell subset sorted from them (not recorded which). CDR3 protein: CASSPGRAGNSPLHF. The CDR3 DNA reads TGTGCCAGCTCACCCGGCAGGGCAGGGAATTCACCCCTCCACTTT.